This T cell receptor (beta chain) was sequenced for a study of blood T cell repertoires in COVID-19. Study-wide background: COVID-19 samples, acute and convalescent, were from the United States, Italy and Spain. T cells, B-cell-depleted T cells, or PBMCs provided the cDNA or gDNA that served as material.

Authors' data handling: The authors estimated nucleated cell counts from reference gene primer amplification. This table comes from immunoSEQ multiplex PCR, and its TCRdb copy is limited to in-frame clones, with some not included. The V and J calls and the clone size are those of that table, but D and trimming were determined from the DNA. The table lists about 270,000 clones, around four fifths of them singletons. The CDR3 sequence is 15 residues long. Germline values: CDR1 SGHDN, CDR2 FVKESK. V gave up 4 bases and J gave up 5 bases; unmatched junction bases: 5. The genes are TRBV14 and TRBJ2-5, with 12 bases fitting TRBD2. The clonotype originates from a woman aged 50 to 60 with active or convalescent COVID-19. Material for sequencing was peripheral blood. CDR3 in DNA: TGTGCCAGCAGCCCACTAGCGGGAGGTCGGGAGACCCAGTACTTC. Its translation: CASSPLAGGRETQYF.